A single sample gave rise to the 27 T cell receptor beta chains below, sequenced in a study of early T cells in non-severe SARS-CoV-2 infection. TCRdb reprocessed the 5' RACE reads via MiXCR and lists one record per CDR3 protein. The sample lists approximately 69,000 distinct CDR3 sequences, 10% to 15% seen once, with about 3.9% in the top ten. Sequencing was done on a sample of whole blood. The receptors come from an adult who was a healthcare worker with PCR-confirmed SARS-CoV-2 infection or an uninfected control (not recorded which).

This clonotype came up many times. The chain is built from TRBV4-1 and TRBJ2-3; 7 bases match TRBD2. The CDR3 covers 17 residues. J gave up 0 bases and V 2 bases, and 8 bases lay outside the gene matches. Per the germline V gene, CDR1 is MGHRA and CDR2 is YSYEKL. The chain's CDR3 is CASSQKTGTISTDTQYF. CDR3 DNA sequence: TGCGCCAGCAGCCAAAAGACCGGGACTATCAGCACAGATACGCAGTATTTT.

This clonotype was counted only a few times. The rearrangement uses TRBV20-1 and TRBJ2-2; maybe TRBD2 (5 bases). V was clipped by 6 bases and J by 3 bases, with 11 bases between them. Germline V gene data show CDR1 as DFQATT and CDR2 as SNEGSKA (reference sequence). The CDR3 sequence is 13 residues long. The CDR3 region has the DNA TGCAGTGCGCCCGGACTCGACACCGGGGAGCTGTTTTTT. This codes for CSAPGLDTGELFF.

The chain has TRBV2 and TRBJ2-1, with unresolved D. The V gene's germline CDR1 is SNHLY and CDR2 FYNNEI. CDR3 size: 11 residues. Deletions cut 5 bases from V and 15 bases from J, with 14 bases between. The CDR3 DNA reads TGTGCCAGCAGTAGGCGCGGTTCCCCGTTCTTC. The encoded protein is CASSRRGSPFF.

The count of this clonotype is one. The genes are TRBV29-1 and TRBJ2-2; 7 bases are shared with TRBD2. This CDR3 comprises 14 residues. Losses at the gene ends were 1 base for V and 5 bases for J; bases not matched to a gene: 4. CDR1 is SQVTM, CDR2 ANQGSEA, per germline. DNA for the CDR3: TGCAGCGTTGAAGGGACTAGATATACCGGGGAGCTGTTTTTT. Translating gives CSVEGTRYTGELFF.

This clonotype was counted at least ten times. This chain uses TRBV7-3 with TRBJ2-2; TRBD2 might be the D (6 bases). The CDR3 spans 15 residues. Trimming left V 1 base short and J 6 bases short, with 12 bases between. Germline CDR1 is SGHTA and CDR2 is FQGTGA. DNA of the CDR3: TGTGCCAGCAGCTTAATCGCGGGAAGTGCCGGGGAGCTGTTTTTT. Translation: CASSLIAGSAGELFF.

The gene calls are TRBV20-1 and TRBJ1-1; D unresolved. Trimming stripped 1 base from V and 2 bases from J, with 17 bases between. The CDR3 contains 16 residues. CDR1 is DFQATT, CDR2 SNEGSKA, per germline (reference sequence). The CDR3 bases are TGCAGTGCTAGAGTTTGGGGAGGCAGCGGTAACACTGAAGCTTTCTTT. Translating it yields CSARVWGGSGNTEAFF.

In its sample, this clonotype was seen many times. The V gene is TRBV18, the J gene TRBJ1-2; D not resolved. The CDR3 runs 13 residues. V was trimmed by 3 bases and J by 2 bases, leaving 7 bases between them. In germline, CDR1 is KGHSH, CDR2 LQKENI. The CDR3 spells CASSPEGNYGYTF. CDR3 DNA: TGTGCCAGCTCACCGGAGGGAAACTATGGCTACACCTTC. Full variable domain (rest looked up from reference TRBV18 and TRBJ1-2): NAGVMQNPRHLVRRRGQEARLRCSPMKGHSHVYWYRQLPEEGLKFMVYLQKENIIDESGMPKERFSAEFPKEGPSILRIQQVVRGDSAAYFCASSPEGNYGYTFGSGTRLTVV.

This clonotype has ten or more counts. The chain recombines TRBV7-9 with TRBJ2-7, with 7 bases that match TRBD1. The CDR3 is 16 residues long. Germline V gives CDR1 SEHNR, CDR2 FQNEAQ (reference sequence). Trimming took 0 bases from V and 3 from J; bases not matched to a gene: 8. CDR3 nucleotide sequence: TGTGCCAGCAGCTTAGCGCTAGGGACAGCTAACTACGAGCAGTACTTC. It yields the protein CASSLALGTANYEQYF.

The chain recombines TRBV7-8 with TRBJ1-5; no firm D call. CDR1 SGHVS and CDR2 FQNEAQ come from the germline V gene. V gave up 3 bases and J gave up 0 bases, with 3 bases separating them. The CDR3 is 13 residues long. As DNA, the CDR3 is TGTGCCAGCAGCTTCGATAGCAATCAGCCCCAGCATTTT. Its protein is CASSFDSNQPQHF.

The chain employs TRBV18 and TRBJ2-3; the D gene is possibly TRBD1 (5 bases). V was pared by 2 bases and J by 2 bases, with 11 bases between. CDR1 and CDR2 from the germline V gene are KGHSH and LQKENI. CDR3 length: 15 amino acids. Here the CDR3 reads CASSPTPQATDTQYF. The CDR3 bases are TGTGCCAGCTCACCAACCCCACAGGCCACAGATACGCAGTATTTT.

This clonotype was seen more than once but under ten times. This chain links TRBV5-1 with TRBJ2-4; the D is unclear. Per the germline V gene, CDR1 is SGHRS and CDR2 is YFSETQ. Trimming cost V 0 bases and J 0 bases, with 10 bases left between them. The CDR3 totals 16 residues. The CDR3 loop reads CASSLGETLAKNIQYF. The CDR3, as DNA: TGCGCCAGCAGCTTGGGAGAGACACTAGCCAAAAACATTCAGTACTTC.

This clonotype was picked up many times. This chain connects TRBV5-4 to TRBJ2-3; D is undetermined. The CDR3 length is 15 residues. Trimming removed 2 bases at V and 4 bases at J, with 14 bases between. Germline loops: CDR1 SGHNT, CDR2 YYREEE (reference sequence). The CDR3: CASSFFGAPPDTQYF. The CDR3 DNA follows: TGTGCCAGCAGCTTCTTCGGAGCCCCCCCAGATACGCAGTATTTT.

The genes are TRBV27 and TRBJ1-2, with a weak D call TRBD1 (5 bases). The germline V and J ends were trimmed by 5 bases and 4 bases, with 23 bases remaining between them. The length of the CDR3 is 17 residues. Germline V gene lookup returns CDR1 MNHEY and CDR2 SMNVEV (reference sequence). The CDR3 protein is CASSPGQSSRGAYGYTF. The CDR3 DNA is TGTGCCAGCAGTCCCGGCCAATCCTCTCGAGGGGCCTATGGCTACACCTTC.

The chain links TRBV12-3 or TRBV12-4 to TRBJ1-6, with D hard to call. Trimming cost V 3 bases and J 7 bases, with 4 bases left between them. CDR3 size: 12 residues. Here the CDR3 reads CASSFGNSPLHF. CDR3 coding DNA: TGTGCCAGCAGTTTTGGGAATTCACCCCTCCACTTT.

The rearrangement uses TRBV7-2 and TRBJ2-3; 16 bases map to TRBD2. This CDR3 has 15 residues. The germline gives CDR1 SGHTA, CDR2 FQGNSA. The ends lost 5 bases at V and 13 bases at J; junction bases unmatched: 9. The CDR3 DNA reads TGTGCCAGCAGCCCCGGGACTAGCGGGAGGGCCCTGGAGTATTTT. It encodes CASSPGTSGRALEYF.

This clonotype came up a few times. The genes are TRBV10-3 and TRBJ1-5; TRBD1 matches at 8 bases. Trimming took 5 bases from V and 0 from J; bases not matched to a gene: 6. This CDR3 comprises 16 residues. Looked up from germline, CDR1 is ENHRY and CDR2 is SYGVKD. DNA of the CDR3: TGTGCCATCAGTTCCCAGGGGGCTTATAGCAATCAGCCCCAGCATTTT. Encoded protein: CAISSQGAYSNQPQHF.

This clonotype has only a few counts. This chain uses TRBV29-1 with TRBJ1-1; no reliable D call. Trimming took off 4 bases at V and 4 bases at J, with 13 bases between the two ends. Germline CDR1 is SQVTM and CDR2 is ANQGSEA. The CDR3 covers 13 residues. The CDR3 sequence: CSVAHTGATEAFF. The CDR3 region has the DNA TGCAGCGTTGCCCATACGGGTGCCACTGAAGCTTTCTTT.

There are many counts of this clonotype. The V gene is TRBV28, the J gene TRBJ2-7; tentatively, D is TRBD1 or TRBD2 (5 bases each). CDR3 length: 14 residues. Germline V lookup: CDR1 MDHEN, CDR2 SYDVKM. Trimming removed 5 bases from V and 7 bases from J, with 18 bases in between. The CDR3 loop is CASSPPGRAGEQYF. The CDR3 coding sequence is TGTGCCAGCAGTCCCCCGGGACGGGCCGGGGAGCAGTACTTC. Combining the CDR3 with reference TRBV28 and TRBJ2-7 gives the whole variable domain DVKVTQSSRYLVKRTGEKVFLECVQDMDHENMFWYRQDPGLGLRLIYFSYDVKMKEKGDIPEGYSVSREKKERFSLILESASTNQTSMYLCASSPPGRAGEQYFGPGTRLTVT.

This clonotype has a handful of counts. The chain uses TRBV5-1 and TRBJ1-5; 10 nucleotides align to TRBD1. The V segment lost 5 bases and the J segment 4 bases; nucleotides outside the gene matches: 6. CDR3 size: 15 residues. Germline assignment: CDR1 SGHRS and CDR2 YFSETQ. DNA of the CDR3: TGCGCCAGCAGGTTCGGGACAGGGGAAAATCAGCCCCAGCATTTT. It is translated as CASRFGTGENQPQHF.

About this clonotype itself: One junction end disagrees with the germline gene, perhaps due to a read error. The CDR3 nucleotides are TGTGCCAGCAGTCGACGGACAGGGTTGAACACCGGGGGGCTGTTTTTT. It codes for CASSRRTGLNTGGLFF. The rearrangement links TRBV28 to TRBJ2-2; 8 nucleotides align to TRBD1. Germline V gene data show CDR1 as MDHEN and CDR2 as SYDVKM. The CDR3 is 16 residues long.

This clonotype has ten or more counts. The genes are TRBV7-9 and TRBJ2-1; D is perhaps TRBD1 (5 bases). This CDR3 region has 15 residues. Germline CDR1 is SEHNR and CDR2 is FQNEAQ (reference sequence). V lost 4 bases to trimming and J lost 5 bases, with 15 bases between them. The CDR3 is CASSWGKPKDNEQFF. DNA of the CDR3: TGTGCCAGCAGCTGGGGCAAGCCCAAAGACAATGAGCAGTTCTTC.

This clonotype was counted only a few times. This chain joins TRBV18 and TRBJ2-2; D might be TRBD1 (5 bases). The CDR3 is 15 amino acids. With 8 bases removed from V and 0 bases from J, the gap between germline ends came to 13 bases. Germline CDR1 and CDR2: KGHSH and LQKENI. CDR3: CASPWGGSNTGELFF. The CDR3 nucleotides read TGTGCCAGCCCCTGGGGCGGTTCGAACACCGGGGAGCTGTTTTTT.

This clonotype came up once. V and J are TRBV12-3 or TRBV12-4 and TRBJ2-5, with 7 bases that match TRBD2. V was clipped by 3 bases and J by 5 bases; unmatched bases: 6. The CDR3 runs 14 residues. CDR3 sequence: CASSFAGDGETQYF. In nucleotides, the CDR3 is TGTGCCAGCAGTTTTGCGGGAGACGGGGAGACCCAGTACTTC.

This clonotype has ten or more counts. The rearrangement uses TRBV5-1 and TRBJ1-4; 9 bases are a match to TRBD1. This CDR3 is built from 16 residues. The J segment lost 5 bases and the V segment lost 6 bases, leaving 11 bases of the junction unmatched. The germline V gene has CDR1 SGHRS and CDR2 YFSETQ. This CDR3 reads CASTAWTGDGNEKLFF. The CDR3 DNA sequence: TGCGCCAGCACCGCCTGGACAGGGGACGGCAATGAAAAACTGTTTTTT. The full variable domain, rest sourced from reference TRBV5-1 and TRBJ1-4, is KAGVTQTPRYLIKTRGQQVTLSCSPISGHRSVSWYQQTPGQGLQFLFEYFSETQRNKGNFPGRFSGRQFSNSRSEMNVSTLELGDSALYLCASTAWTGDGNEKLFFGSGTQLSVL.

Ten or more counts support this clonotype. CDR3 in amino acids: CASSLGQNNEQFF. CDR3 bases: TGTGCCAGCAGCCTCGGACAGAATAATGAGCAGTTCTTC. The chain recombines TRBV7-3 with TRBJ2-1, with a possible D match to TRBD1 (6 bases). With 5 bases removed from V and 7 bases from J, the gap between germline ends came to 12 bases. The CDR3 totals 13 residues. Germline V gives CDR1 SGHTA, CDR2 FQGTGA.

This clonotype showed up many times. This rearrangement joins TRBV29-1 to TRBJ2-2; TRBD1 matches 9 bases. This CDR3 contains 14 residues. Germline V CDR1 and CDR2: SQVTM, ANQGSEA. With V trimmed by 7 bases and J by 1 base, 4 bases remained unmatched. CDR3 sequence (DNA): TGCAGCGCGGAGGGACAGGGGAACACCGGGGAGCTGTTTTTT. This codes for CSAEGQGNTGELFF.

This clonotype showed up just a few times. This rearrangement joins TRBV19 to TRBJ2-5; 7 nucleotides line up with TRBD1. With V trimmed by 5 bases and J by 3 bases, 9 bases remained unmatched. Germline V gene sequence: CDR1 LNHDA, CDR2 SQIVND (reference sequence). The length of the CDR3 is 15 residues. CDR3 in DNA: TGTGCCAGTAGTCCCGGGACAGCCATCAAAGAGACCCAGTACTTC. It yields the protein CASSPGTAIKETQYF.